These 18 T cell receptor beta chains share one sample of origin, sequenced in a study of shared clonotypes between healthy human individuals (dated by TCRdb to 2019 to 2021). The library was built by means of the immunoSEQ multiplex PCR assay. Drawn from immuneACCESS, this table holds only the in-frame rearrangements with V and J called that TCRdb kept. Clones are partly lost; checked studies trace under half to an unresolved V gene and leave the rest unexplained. This sample lists about 2.3 million clones; approximately 93% were detected once. 0.35% to 0.45% of the sample goes to the ten largest clones. Source material: naive CD4+ T cells from PBMCs. Interpreted using the paper, the cell subset or site label stands for: CD45RA+ positively selected. These receptors all stem from a man younger than 35 in good health. Some clones in this sample may be carry-over from other donors' samples.

This clone was picked up a small number of times. This sequence joins TRBV28 and TRBJ1-1; D gene unclear. From germline, CDR1 is MDHEN and CDR2 SYDVKM. V was pared by 6 bases and J by 5 bases, with 16 bases between. This CDR3 is built from 14 residues. CDR3 region: CASSKHLAPTEAFF. CDR3 sequence (DNA): TGTGCCAGCAGCAAGCATCTAGCCCCGACTGAAGCTTTCTTT.

The rearrangement uses TRBV6-4 and TRBJ1-4; D ambiguous. Germline assignment: CDR1 MRHNA and CDR2 SNTAGT. The CDR3 totals 17 residues. V lost 4 bases to trimming and J lost 3 bases, with 18 bases between them. CDR3 bases: TGTGCCAGCAGTGGGTACCCAGAGGAGATCTCTAATGAAAAACTGTTTTTT. Encoded protein: CASSGYPEEISNEKLFF.

In regard to this clone: This CDR3 is also generated by other DNA sequences in the sample. CDR3 sequence (DNA): TGTGCCAGCAGCCCAGGACTAGCGGTATACAATGAGCAGTTCTTC. Protein product: CASSPGLAVYNEQFF. The chain couples TRBV7-3 to TRBJ2-1; 10 bases match TRBD2. The CDR3 spans 15 residues. The J segment lost 4 bases and the V segment lost 5 bases, leaving 5 bases of the junction unmatched. CDR1 SGHTA and CDR2 FQGTGA come from the germline V gene.

On this clone itself: In the same sample, other DNA sequences code for this CDR3. This rearrangement joins TRBV7-9 to TRBJ2-3, with no clear D. The CDR3 totals 12 residues. Germline V gene data show CDR1 as SEHNR and CDR2 as FQNEAQ (reference sequence). V lost 5 bases, J lost 3 bases, and 6 bases lay in between. CDR3 coding DNA: TGTGCCAGCAGCCCCCAAACAGATACGCAGTATTTT. Amino acids: CASSPQTDTQYF.

The V and J genes are TRBV7-8 and TRBJ2-5; the D gene is possibly TRBD2 (5 bases). Trimming took off 7 bases at V and 4 bases at J, with 16 bases between the two ends. This CDR3 is built from 14 residues. CDR1 is SGHVS and CDR2 is FQNEAQ in the germline V gene. The CDR3 DNA reads TGTGCCAGCACCGCCCTCGGGGTAGTAGAGACCCAGTACTTC. Encoded protein: CASTALGVVETQYF.

This chain joins TRBV5-6 and TRBJ2-1, with D unclear. CDR3 length: 14 amino acids. V gave up 0 bases and J gave up 4 bases, with 8 bases separating them. Germline CDR1 SGHDT, CDR2 YYEEEE. The CDR3 nucleotides read TGTGCCAGCAGCTTGGATGCAGCATACAATGAGCAGTTCTTC. Amino acids: CASSLDAAYNEQFF.

The genes are TRBV5-4 and TRBJ2-7; D remains ambiguous. The CDR3 runs to 17 residues. V gave up 1 base and J gave up 4 bases, with 21 bases separating them. Per germline, CDR1 SGHNT and CDR2 YYREEE (reference sequence). The CDR3 DNA sequence: TGTGCCAGCAGCTTGTTCAATTATCGATCTTCGCTTTACGAGCAGTACTTC. Its translation is CASSLFNYRSSLYEQYF.

This clone showed up just once. The gene calls are TRBV6-1 and TRBJ1-5, with unresolved D. Germline V gene sequence: CDR1 MNHNS, CDR2 SASEGT. The V end lost 1 base, the J end lost 7 bases, and 14 bases lay between the germline ends. This CDR3 contains 15 residues. The CDR3 region has the DNA TGTGCCAGCAGTGAAGGGGCAGGAGGGCGACAGCCCCAGCATTTT. Residues: CASSEGAGGRQPQHF.

This chain joins TRBV10-3 and TRBJ2-5; 8 bases are shared with TRBD1. CDR1 and CDR2 (germline): ENHRY, SYGVKD. After removal of 3 bases from V and 5 bases from J, the junction contained 5 bases not matched to a gene. This CDR3 has 14 residues. Here the CDR3 reads CAISDRRQGETQYF. The CDR3 nucleotides are TGTGCCATCAGTGATCGAAGACAGGGGGAGACCCAGTACTTC.

This chain links TRBV18 with TRBJ2-5; D unclear. The V gene's germline CDR1 is KGHSH and CDR2 LQKENI. This CDR3 is built from 14 residues. V was shortened by 4 bases and J by 3 bases, with 12 bases between the two germline ends. The CDR3 DNA sequence: TGTGCCAGCTCACGCGGACGGGCGGAAGAGACCCAGTACTTC. This translates into CASSRGRAEETQYF.

The gene calls are TRBV10-3 and TRBJ2-1; 7 bases line up with TRBD1. CDR3 length: 16 amino acids. Unmatched junction bases numbered 6, after V lost 4 bases and J lost 0 bases. Looked up from germline, CDR1 is ENHRY and CDR2 is SYGVKD. The CDR3 nucleotides read TGTGCCATCAGTGGGGCGACAGGGAGCTCCTACAATGAGCAGTTCTTC. It translates to CAISGATGSSYNEQFF.

V usage is TRBV5-8 and J usage is TRBJ2-5, with TRBD2 matching 12 bases. The CDR3 loop spans 15 amino acids. Germline CDR1 reads SGHTS; CDR2 reads YDEGEE. J lost 4 bases, V lost 0 bases, and 1 base had no gene match. CDR3 in DNA: TGTGCCAGCAGCTTGGCGGGACTAGCGGGAGAGACCCAGTACTTC. This translates into CASSLAGLAGETQYF. The full variable domain, completed using reference TRBV5-8 and TRBJ2-5, is EAGVTQSPTHLIKTRGQQATLRCSPISGHTSVYWYQQALGLGLQFLLWYDEGEERNRGNFPPRFSGRQFPNYSSELNVNALELEDSALYLCASSLAGLAGETQYFGPGTRLLVL.

This chain links TRBV23-1 with TRBJ1-5; TRBD1 is a possible D gene (5 bases). TRBV23-1 is sorted into the ORF group, with uncertain function. This CDR3 is 13 amino acids long. With 7 bases removed from V and 7 bases from J, the gap between germline ends came to 14 bases. This CDR3 is CASNDDSGQPQHF. For the CDR3, the DNA is TGCGCCAGCAATGACGACAGCGGGCAGCCCCAGCATTTT.

The chain is built from TRBV18 and TRBJ2-7; the match to TRBD2 covers 9 bases. Germline CDR1 is KGHSH and CDR2 is LQKENI. The CDR3 spans 15 residues. V shed 3 bases and J 5 bases; nucleotides not matched to a gene: 8. DNA of the CDR3: TGTGCCAGCTCACCCATGGCGGGAGGGAGGGACGAGCAGTACTTC. Encoded protein: CASSPMAGGRDEQYF.

The V call is TRBV4-3, the J call TRBJ2-7, with 7 bases matching TRBD1. V lost 4 bases to trimming and J lost 6 bases; unmatched junction nucleotides: 9. CDR1 and CDR2 from the germline V gene are LGHNA and YSLEER. There are 14 residues in the CDR3. CDR3 coding DNA: TGCGCCAGCAGCCCCCAGGACAGGTCGGGCGAGCAGTACTTC. Its protein is CASSPQDRSGEQYF.

Concerning this clone: The sample has other DNA sequences that encode this CDR3 too. The rearrangement uses TRBV2 and TRBJ2-5; D might be TRBD2 (5 bases). This CDR3 has 13 residues. V was trimmed by 3 bases and J by 2 bases, leaving 7 bases between them. The germline CDR1 and CDR2 sequences are SNHLY and FYNNEI. The CDR3 loop is CASSDTGQETQYF. CDR3 nucleotide sequence: TGTGCCAGCAGTGATACGGGACAAGAGACCCAGTACTTC.

A note on this clone: Distinct nucleotide sequences in the sample also encode this CDR3. The chain uses TRBV7-2 and TRBJ1-5; D is uncertain. Trimming stripped 1 base from V and 4 bases from J, with 5 bases between. CDR3 length: 13 amino acids. Germline CDR1 is SGHTA and CDR2 is FQGNSA. The CDR3 here is CASSLVPNQPQHF. The CDR3 DNA reads as TGTGCCAGCAGCTTAGTACCGAATCAGCCCCAGCATTTT. The whole variable domain, remainder taken from reference TRBV7-2 and TRBJ1-5, is GAGVSQSPSNKVTEKGKDVELRCDPISGHTALYWYRQSLGQGLEFLIYFQGNSAPDKSGLPSDRFSAERTGGSVSTLTIQRTQQEDSAVYLCASSLVPNQPQHFGDGTRLSIL.

The chain joins TRBV28 to TRBJ1-1; TRBD1 might be the D (5 bases). The CDR3 is 15 residues long. CDR1 is MDHEN, CDR2 SYDVKM, per germline. V shed 5 bases and J shed 0 bases, with 13 bases lying between them. This chain's CDR3 is CASSPRQRMNTEAFF. The CDR3 nucleotides are TGTGCCAGCAGTCCTCGACAGCGAATGAACACTGAAGCTTTCTTT. Variable domain in full (rest from reference TRBV28 and TRBJ1-1): DVKVTQSSRYLVKRTGEKVFLECVQDMDHENMFWYRQDPGLGLRLIYFSYDVKMKEKGDIPEGYSVSREKKERFSLILESASTNQTSMYLCASSPRQRMNTEAFFGQGTRLTVV.